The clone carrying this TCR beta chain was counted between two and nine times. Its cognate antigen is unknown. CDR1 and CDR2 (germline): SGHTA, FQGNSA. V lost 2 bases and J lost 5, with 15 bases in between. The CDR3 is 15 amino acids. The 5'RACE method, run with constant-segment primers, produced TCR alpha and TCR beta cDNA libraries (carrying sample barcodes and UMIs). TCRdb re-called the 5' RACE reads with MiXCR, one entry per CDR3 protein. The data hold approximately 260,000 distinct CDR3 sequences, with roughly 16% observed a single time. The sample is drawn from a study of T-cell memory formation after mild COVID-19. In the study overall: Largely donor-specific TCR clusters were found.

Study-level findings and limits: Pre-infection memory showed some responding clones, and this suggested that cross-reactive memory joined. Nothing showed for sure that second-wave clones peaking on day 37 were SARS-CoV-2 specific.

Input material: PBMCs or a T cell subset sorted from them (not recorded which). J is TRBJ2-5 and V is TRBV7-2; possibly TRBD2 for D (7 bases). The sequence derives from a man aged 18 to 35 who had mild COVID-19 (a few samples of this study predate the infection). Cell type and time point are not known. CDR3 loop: CASSLTTGGQETQYF. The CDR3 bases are TGTGCCAGCAGCTTAACAACGGGGGGCCAGGAGACCCAGTACTTC.